The 32 T cell receptor beta chains below were found in one sample sequenced in a study of T-cell reconstitution after alpha-beta-depleted transplantation in children. This sample's TCRbeta library carried unique molecular identifier barcodes. TCRdb ran MiXCR on the PCR reads and lists one entry per CDR3 protein. Found here are about 420,000 distinct CDR3 sequences, roughly a tenth of them singletons; the top ten hold roughly 5.1%. The sample was PBMCs from the stem cell graft donor, taken from the stem cell graft. These receptors originate from a human donor who donated a stem cell graft to a child with acute myeloid leukemia.

This sequence joins TRBV15 and TRBJ2-7; D remains ambiguous. The V gene's germline CDR1 is LNHNV and CDR2 YYDKDF (reference sequence). Trimming cost V 0 bases and J 3 bases, with 15 bases left between them. The CDR3 contains 16 residues. The CDR3 here is CATSRDLAAAYYEQYF. DNA of the CDR3: TGTGCCACCAGCAGAGATCTCGCCGCCGCTTACTACGAGCAGTACTTC.

This clonotype appeared a few times. The genes are TRBV20-1 and TRBJ1-1; D remains ambiguous. V lost 6 bases and J lost 5, with 16 bases in between. Germline CDR1 reads DFQATT; CDR2 reads SNEGSKA (reference sequence). This CDR3 region has 13 residues. CDR3 nucleotides: TGCAGTGCCGACGTCCCTTGGGGAACTGAAGCTTTCTTT. Its translation is CSADVPWGTEAFF.

This clonotype has just a few counts. The CDR3 DNA follows: TGCGCCAGCAGCACTCTTACCGGGACAGGGGATTCACCCCTCCACTTT. This gives the protein CASSTLTGTGDSPLHF. The rearrangement uses TRBV5-1 and TRBJ1-6; the match to TRBD1 covers 10 bases. This CDR3 has 16 amino acids. The trim removed 4 bases at V and 8 bases at J, leaving 9 bases unmatched. Germline assignment: CDR1 SGHRS and CDR2 YFSETQ.

V gene TRBV28 combines with J gene TRBJ1-6; 12 bases are shared with TRBD1. The germline V gene encodes CDR1 MDHEN and CDR2 SYDVKM. This CDR3 region has 15 residues. V lost 3 bases and J lost 7; bases outside the gene matches: 1. The CDR3 sequence is CASSFGTGGNSPLHF. The CDR3 DNA reads as TGTGCCAGCAGTTTTGGGACAGGGGGCAATTCACCCCTCCACTTT.

The rearrangement links TRBV4-2 to TRBJ2-1, with D possibly matching TRBD2 (6 bases). The germline V gene encodes CDR1 LGHNA and CDR2 YNFKEQ. Trimming stripped 0 bases from V and 10 bases from J, with 19 bases between. The CDR3 loop spans 16 amino acids. In DNA, the CDR3 is TGTGCCAGCAGCCAAGATCGTTTCGGGAGCCCCGGGGAGCAGTTCTTC. Translating gives CASSQDRFGSPGEQFF.

The chain joins TRBV12-3 or TRBV12-4 to TRBJ1-4, with D perhaps TRBD1 (6 bases). The CDR3 runs 13 residues. Between the trimmed V and J ends, which lost 8 bases and 8 bases, there was a span of 15 bases. As DNA, the CDR3 is TGTGCCAGCGGTGGACAGTTGGAGGAAAAACTGTTTTTT. Amino acid sequence: CASGGQLEEKLFF.

CDR3 DNA: TGCAGTGCCAGAAGCGGGATCCATGAGCAGTTCTTC. It translates to CSARSGIHEQFF. The chain uses TRBV20-1 and TRBJ2-1; 7 bases match TRBD2. The CDR3 is 12 amino acids. V gave up 6 bases and J gave up 8 bases; unmatched junction bases: 7. Germline CDR1 DFQATT, CDR2 SNEGSKA (reference sequence).

The sample holds many counts of this clonotype. This sequence joins TRBV3-1 and TRBJ2-1; TRBD2 might be the D (5 bases). Trimming removed 5 bases from V and 11 bases from J, with 10 bases in between. Germline V lookup: CDR1 LGHDT, CDR2 YNNKEL (reference sequence). The CDR3 contains 11 residues. CDR3 loop: CASSETRQQFF. The CDR3 DNA reads TGTGCCAGCAGCGAAACTAGGCAGCAGTTCTTC.

This clonotype appeared a few times. The genes are TRBV11-2 and TRBJ2-2; tentative D call: TRBD1 (6 bases). This CDR3 region has 15 residues. Per the germline V gene, CDR1 is SGHAT and CDR2 is FQNNGV. V gave up 5 bases and J gave up 6 bases, with 16 bases separating them. DNA of the CDR3: TGTGCCAGCAGCCCCGGGACCAGGGGCGCCGGGGAGCTGTTTTTT. This translates into CASSPGTRGAGELFF.

Only a few counts were recorded for this clonotype. The J gene is TRBJ2-1, the V gene TRBV11-2; TRBD1 is a possible D gene (6 bases). V was pared by 2 bases and J by 1 base, with 15 bases between. Germline-derived CDR1 and CDR2 are SGHAT and FQNNGV. The CDR3 extends over 17 amino acids. CDR3 coding DNA: TGTGCCAGCAGCTTATTGGGGGCCAGGAGTTCCTACAATGAGCAGTTCTTC. It is translated as CASSLLGARSSYNEQFF.

This clonotype has just a few counts. The V call is TRBV19, the J call TRBJ1-1; 8 bases are a match to TRBD1. This CDR3 has 15 amino acids. Germline-derived CDR1 and CDR2 are LNHDA and SQIVND (reference sequence). The V and J ends lost 5 bases and 5 bases, in that order; junction bases with no gene match: 10. The CDR3 reads CASSVPRQGRTEAFF. In DNA form, the CDR3 reads TGTGCCAGTAGTGTCCCAAGACAGGGGAGGACTGAAGCTTTCTTT.

The chain links TRBV12-3 or TRBV12-4 to TRBJ2-2; TRBD2 aligns across 8 bases. V lost 4 bases to trimming and J lost 9 bases; unmatched junction nucleotides: 4. This CDR3 is 13 amino acids long. The CDR3 nucleotides are TGTGCCAGCAGTTCCATAGCGGGGAGGGAGCTGTTTTTT. The encoded protein is CASSSIAGRELFF.

The V call is TRBV3-1, the J call TRBJ1-2; D is uncertain. The V end was cut by 1 base, the J end by 4 bases, with 7 bases between. The CDR3 totals 13 residues. CDR1 and CDR2 from the germline V gene are LGHDT and YNNKEL (reference sequence). The CDR3 DNA sequence: TGTGCCAGCAGCCAAGTTGATAGCTATGGCTACACCTTC. Encoded protein: CASSQVDSYGYTF.

This clonotype has only a few counts. The J gene is TRBJ1-2, the V gene TRBV10-3, with no clear D. The CDR3 length is 11 residues. V was trimmed by 4 bases and J by 5 bases, leaving 5 bases between them. Germline V lookup: CDR1 ENHRY, CDR2 SYGVKD. Here the CDR3 reads CAISVGYGYTF. As DNA, the CDR3 is TGTGCCATCAGTGTGGGTTATGGCTACACCTTC.

CDR3 DNA: TGTGCCAGCAGCACTCTGGGACTAGCGGGAAGGGCTCCCTACGAGCAGTACTTC. This translates into CASSTLGLAGRAPYEQYF. This rearrangement joins TRBV28 to TRBJ2-7; 13 bases agree with TRBD2. This CDR3 has 18 amino acids. The germline V gene has CDR1 MDHEN and CDR2 SYDVKM. The junction had 13 bases not matched to a gene; V was cut back by 6 bases and J by 2 bases.

There are a few counts of this clonotype. V is TRBV20-1 and J is TRBJ2-1, with D possibly matching TRBD2 (6 bases). Trimming removed 0 bases from V and 8 bases from J, with 20 bases in between. The CDR3 totals 16 residues. Germline V CDR1 and CDR2: DFQATT, SNEGSKA (reference sequence). CDR3 in amino acids: CSARDLLALSVDEQFF. CDR3 coding DNA: TGCAGTGCTAGAGATCTCCTAGCGCTTTCAGTGGATGAGCAGTTCTTC.

V is TRBV3-1 and J is TRBJ2-3; a weak D match, TRBD2 (6 bases). Germline V gene data show CDR1 as LGHDT and CDR2 as YNNKEL (reference sequence). The CDR3 extends over 18 amino acids. V lost 11 bases and J lost 3, with 30 bases in between. The CDR3 nucleotides read TGTGCCTCCACCAAAGATCGATTCCCCGGGAGCGGGACAGATACGCAGTATTTT. Residues: CASTKDRFPGSGTDTQYF.

In this sample, this clonotype turned up many times. The V gene is TRBV4-3, the J gene TRBJ2-1; no clear D gene. There are 17 residues in the CDR3. Per germline, CDR1 LGHNA and CDR2 YSLEER. Trimming stripped 0 bases from V and 0 bases from J, with 12 bases between. In DNA, the CDR3 is TGCGCCAGCAGCCAAGATCGGACGACTCTCTCCTACAATGAGCAGTTCTTC. Amino acids: CASSQDRTTLSYNEQFF.

The table lists this clonotype with many counts. V usage is TRBV29-1 and J usage is TRBJ2-1; TRBD2 agrees at 12 bases. In germline, CDR1 is SQVTM, CDR2 ANQGSEA. J gave up 0 bases and V 4 bases, and 10 bases lay outside the gene matches. The CDR3 runs 18 residues. The CDR3 sequence is CSVVLASGRASSYNEQFF. CDR3 DNA: TGCAGCGTTGTTCTAGCTAGCGGGAGGGCAAGCTCCTACAATGAGCAGTTCTTC.

The gene calls are TRBV6-1 and TRBJ1-1, with D perhaps matching TRBD1 (5 bases). The V gene's germline CDR1 is MNHNS and CDR2 SASEGT. V lost 7 bases to trimming and J lost 6 bases, with 15 bases between them. The CDR3 has 13 amino acids. The CDR3 coding sequence is TGTGCCAGCAAAAGAGGGACTGCTGCTGAAGCTTTCTTT. This sequence encodes CASKRGTAAEAFF.

This clonotype has just a few counts. V and J are TRBV12-3 or TRBV12-4 and TRBJ2-2; the D gene is possibly TRBD2 (5 bases). CDR3 length: 15 amino acids. Between the trimmed V and J ends, which lost 2 bases and 3 bases, there was a span of 10 bases. CDR3 loop: CASSLSGVHTGELFF. The CDR3 DNA reads as TGTGCCAGCAGTTTATCCGGGGTCCACACCGGGGAGCTGTTTTTT.

The V gene is TRBV7-3, the J gene TRBJ2-2, with D perhaps assigned TRBD1 or TRBD2 (5 bases each). The CDR3 is 15 amino acids. From germline, CDR1 is SGHTA and CDR2 FQGTGA. V lost 4 bases and J 5 bases, leaving 14 bases between the germline ends. The DNA of the CDR3 is TGTGCCAGCAGCTCGGGACCTAGCAGGACCGGGGAGCTGTTTTTT. As protein: CASSSGPSRTGELFF.

The J gene is TRBJ2-2, the V gene TRBV10-2; the D is unclear. Germline assignment: CDR1 WSHSY and CDR2 SAAADI. There are 14 residues in the CDR3. V shed 1 base and J shed 5 bases, with 8 bases lying between them. CDR3 sequence reads: CASSEYDRTGELFF. DNA for the CDR3: TGCGCCAGCAGTGAGTACGATAGGACCGGGGAGCTGTTTTTT.

This sequence joins TRBV27 and TRBJ2-7; D is uncertain. CDR3 size: 13 residues. The V gene's germline CDR1 is MNHEY and CDR2 SMNVEV (reference sequence). The V gene lost 5 bases and the J gene lost 3 bases, with 11 bases spanning the gap. The CDR3 spells CASSVNGYYEQYF. The CDR3 bases are TGTGCCAGCAGTGTTAACGGATACTACGAGCAGTACTTC.

This clonotype has a handful of counts. The V gene is TRBV29-1, the J gene TRBJ1-2; 8 bases are shared with TRBD1. Germline CDR1 reads SQVTM; CDR2 reads ANQGSEA. This CDR3 spans 12 amino acids. J gave up 4 bases and V 6 bases, and 4 bases lay outside the gene matches. The CDR3 region is CSVAGQGYGYTF. CDR3 nucleotides: TGCAGCGTCGCCGGACAGGGCTATGGCTACACCTTC.

This clonotype was picked up a small number of times. This chain uses TRBV12-3 or TRBV12-4 with TRBJ2-1; D is ambiguous. The CDR3 totals 13 residues. Trimming stripped 6 bases from V and 13 bases from J, with 19 bases between. CDR3 residues: CASSFGPVRPQFF. The CDR3 DNA sequence: TGTGCCAGCAGCTTTGGGCCAGTCCGCCCCCAGTTCTTC.

There are a few counts of this clonotype. CDR3 bases: TGCAGCGTTGAAGAAACAGGGACAGGGCAGCCCCAGCATTTT. Protein: CSVEETGTGQPQHF. This sequence joins TRBV29-1 and TRBJ1-5, with 9 bases fitting TRBD1. The CDR3 covers 14 residues. V shed 0 bases and J 7 bases; nucleotides not matched to a gene: 4. CDR1 and CDR2 from the germline V gene are SQVTM and ANQGSEA.

There are a few counts of this clonotype. The chain links TRBV5-5 to TRBJ2-2, with a weak D call TRBD2 (6 bases). V was shortened by 9 bases and J by 1 base, with 16 bases between the two germline ends. CDR3 length: 15 amino acids. CDR1 and CDR2 (germline): SGHKS, YYEKEE (reference sequence). CDR3 loop: CAISLGLGNTGELFF. In nucleotides, the CDR3 is TGTGCCATCTCGCTGGGACTTGGGAACACCGGGGAGCTGTTTTTT.

The chain employs TRBV7-9 and TRBJ2-2; D call uncertain. Trimming stripped 4 bases from V and 4 bases from J, with 4 bases between. Germline V gene lookup returns CDR1 SEHNR and CDR2 FQNEAQ (reference sequence). The CDR3 covers 12 residues. The CDR3 nucleotides are TGTGCCAGCAGCTGGATCACCGGGGAGCTGTTTTTT. Its translation is CASSWITGELFF.

This clonotype has a count of ten or more. The V gene is TRBV4-1, the J gene TRBJ2-7; a possible D gene is TRBD1 (6 bases). Germline CDR1 and CDR2: MGHRA and YSYEKL. The CDR3 runs 14 residues. V shed 5 bases and J shed 2 bases, with 13 bases lying between them. This CDR3 reads CASSTPGTTYEQYF. The CDR3 DNA is TGCGCCAGCAGCACCCCAGGGACAACCTACGAGCAGTACTTC.

This sequence joins TRBV5-1 and TRBJ2-2; a possible D gene is TRBD2 (5 bases). Trimming pared 5 bases from V and 8 bases from J, leaving 16 bases between. The CDR3 totals 14 residues. Germline V gene data show CDR1 as SGHRS and CDR2 as YFSETQ. The CDR3 coding sequence is TGCGCCAGCAGATTTCGGGAACGAATGGGGGAGCTGTTTTTT. Its protein product is CASRFRERMGELFF.

The V and J genes are TRBV5-6 and TRBJ2-1, with 12 bases that match TRBD2. Germline CDR1 reads SGHDT; CDR2 reads YYEEEE. This CDR3 is built from 17 residues. The J segment lost 10 bases and the V segment lost 0 bases, leaving 11 bases of the junction unmatched. CDR3 in amino acids: CASSLDIGTSGSPEQFF. CDR3 DNA sequence: TGTGCCAGCAGCTTGGATATCGGGACTAGCGGGTCCCCCGAGCAGTTCTTC.